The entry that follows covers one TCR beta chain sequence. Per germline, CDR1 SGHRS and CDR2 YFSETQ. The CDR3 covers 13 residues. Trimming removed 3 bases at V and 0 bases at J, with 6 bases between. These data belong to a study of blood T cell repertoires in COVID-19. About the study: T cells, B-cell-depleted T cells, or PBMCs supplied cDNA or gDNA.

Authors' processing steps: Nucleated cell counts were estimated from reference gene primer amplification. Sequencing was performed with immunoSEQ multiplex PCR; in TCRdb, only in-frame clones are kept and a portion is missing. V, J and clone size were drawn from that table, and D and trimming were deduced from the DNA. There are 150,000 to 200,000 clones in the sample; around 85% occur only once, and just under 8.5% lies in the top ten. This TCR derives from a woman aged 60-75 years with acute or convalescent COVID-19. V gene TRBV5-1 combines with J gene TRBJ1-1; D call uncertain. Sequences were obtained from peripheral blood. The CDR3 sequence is CASSYSLNTEAFF. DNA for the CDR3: TGCGCCAGCAGCTACAGCCTGAACACTGAAGCTTTCTTT.